The source of this T cell receptor (beta chain) is a study of CD8+ T cells in alopecia areata. TCR sequencing used cDNA made by reverse transcription of extracted RNA. Profiling relied on immunoSEQ multiplex PCR, and the TCRdb table lists in-frame clones only, not all of them. The sample records about 180,000 clones, less than 70% being singletons. The V end lost 0 bases, the J end lost 6 bases, and 8 bases lay between the germline ends. This CDR3 region has 12 residues. Germline V gene lookup returns CDR1 SQVTM and CDR2 ANQGSEA. The sample's treatment: oral pan-JAK inhibitor, 5-10 mg twice daily. The chain has TRBV29-1 and TRBJ1-1; D gene unclear. The receptor's source is a human donor with alopecia areata. The material sequenced was CD8+ T cells sorted from blood, taken at week 24, from a patient treated with tofacitinib. CDR3 region: CSVEEQTPEAFF. The CDR3 coding sequence is TGCAGCGTTGAAGAACAGACCCCTGAAGCTTTCTTT.